The 11 T cell receptor beta chains given below trace back to one sample, sequenced in a study of T cells expressing NK-cell markers. With the 5' RACE reads reprocessed, TCRdb shows one record per CDR3 protein and no DNA. This repertoire includes around 550,000 distinct CDR3 sequences. The sequenced sample was blood T cells: a sorted CD56 or NKG2C T cell subset, CD4+ or CD8+ T cells, or bulk PBMC T cells (not recorded which). The receptors were sampled from a young man in good health.

The rearrangement links TRBV11-2 to TRBJ2-1; lacking DNA, the TRBD1 call made by TCRdb goes unchecked. The V gene's germline CDR1 is SGHAT and CDR2 FQNNGV. There are 17 residues in the CDR3. The CDR3: CASSPIKSGQGRDEQFF.

This chain connects TRBV2 to TRBJ1-1. Looked up from germline, CDR1 is SNHLY and CDR2 is FYNNEI. The CDR3 length is 11 residues. CDR3 region: CASIKFHEAFF.

The chain employs TRBV20-1 and TRBJ2-7. The CDR3 runs to 14 residues. From germline, CDR1 is DFQATT and CDR2 SNEGSKA (reference sequence). CDR3 loop: CSAREMRGPYEQYF.

CDR3 sequence reads: CASSRELGLEEKLFF. The V call is TRBV4-2, the J call TRBJ1-4. Germline CDR1 LGHNA, CDR2 YNFKEQ. The CDR3 sequence is 15 residues long.

The chain employs TRBV9 and TRBJ2-3; the TCRdb call, TRBD2, lacks DNA for checking. This CDR3 has 14 residues. In germline, CDR1 is SGDLS, CDR2 YYNGEE. CDR3 in amino acids: CASSVSGTKDTQYF. Supplemented by reference TRBV9 and TRBJ2-3, the full variable domain reads DSGVTQTPKHLITATGQRVTLRCSPRSGDLSVYWYQQSLDQGLQFLIQYYNGEERAKGNILERFSAQQFPDLHSELNLSSLELGDSALYFCASSVSGTKDTQYFGPGTRLTVL.

The chain joins TRBV4-1 to TRBJ2-5; TCRdb calls TRBD2, which cannot be checked without DNA. This CDR3 spans 13 amino acids. Germline values: CDR1 MGHRA, CDR2 YSYEKL. CDR3 residues: CASSPGRVETQYF.

The rearrangement joins TRBV27 to TRBJ2-1; TCRdb outputs TRBD2, but without DNA this stays unchecked. The CDR3 spans 16 residues. Germline loops: CDR1 MNHEY, CDR2 SMNVEV (reference sequence). CDR3 loop: CASSLWVAGAGGEQFF.

The chain joins TRBV7-6 to TRBJ2-2; the TRBD2 assignment by TCRdb is unverifiable without DNA. CDR1 is SGHVS, CDR2 FNYEAQ, per germline. The CDR3 runs to 21 residues. CDR3 sequence: CASSPWPPGTSGGGDTGELFF.

This chain joins TRBV29-1 and TRBJ2-1; TCRdb's D gene call, TRBD1, goes unchecked for lack of DNA. CDR1 is SQVTM, CDR2 ANQGSEA, per germline. The CDR3 loop spans 15 amino acids. The CDR3 sequence: CSVASRADTYNEQFF.

The V and J genes are TRBV6-4 and TRBJ2-3; TCRdb outputs TRBD1, but without DNA this stays unchecked. Germline values: CDR1 MRHNA, CDR2 SNTAGT. This CDR3 spans 15 amino acids. CDR3 residues: CASSLGKGGTDTQYF.

The chain recombines TRBV18 with TRBJ2-4; TCRdb outputs TRBD2, but without DNA this stays unchecked. The CDR3 has 16 residues. CDR1 and CDR2 (germline): KGHSH, LQKENI. CDR3 in amino acids: CASSKTSGSVKNIQYF.